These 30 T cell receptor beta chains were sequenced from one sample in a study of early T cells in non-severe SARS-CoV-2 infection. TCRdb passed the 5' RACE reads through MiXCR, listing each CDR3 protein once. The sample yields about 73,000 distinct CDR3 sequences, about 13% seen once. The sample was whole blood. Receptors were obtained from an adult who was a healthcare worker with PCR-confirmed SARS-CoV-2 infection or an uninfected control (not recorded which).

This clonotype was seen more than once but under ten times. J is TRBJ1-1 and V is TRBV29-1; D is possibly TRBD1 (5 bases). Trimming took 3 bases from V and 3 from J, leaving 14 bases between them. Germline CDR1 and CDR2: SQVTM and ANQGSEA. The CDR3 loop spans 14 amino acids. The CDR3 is CSVDVVGGDTEAFF. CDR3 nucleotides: TGCAGCGTTGATGTTGTTGGGGGGGACACTGAAGCTTTCTTT.

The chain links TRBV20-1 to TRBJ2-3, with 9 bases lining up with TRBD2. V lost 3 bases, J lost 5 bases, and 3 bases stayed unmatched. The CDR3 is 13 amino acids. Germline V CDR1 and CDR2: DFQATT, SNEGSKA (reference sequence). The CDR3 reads CSARGLAVDTQYF. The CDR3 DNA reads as TGCAGTGCTAGGGGACTAGCTGTAGATACGCAGTATTTT.

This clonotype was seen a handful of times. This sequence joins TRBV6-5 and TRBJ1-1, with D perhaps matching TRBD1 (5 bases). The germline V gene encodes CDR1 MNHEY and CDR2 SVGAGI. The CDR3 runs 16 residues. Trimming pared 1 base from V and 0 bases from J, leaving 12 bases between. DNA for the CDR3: TGTGCCAGCAGTTACTGGGGCGGCGGAGTGAACACTGAAGCTTTCTTT. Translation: CASSYWGGGVNTEAFF.

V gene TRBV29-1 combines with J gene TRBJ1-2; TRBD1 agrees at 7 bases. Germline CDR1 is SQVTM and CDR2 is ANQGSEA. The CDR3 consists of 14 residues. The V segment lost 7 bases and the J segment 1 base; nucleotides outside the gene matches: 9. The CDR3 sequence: CSAETGQSNYGYTF. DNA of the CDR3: TGCAGCGCTGAGACAGGGCAAAGTAACTATGGCTACACCTTC.

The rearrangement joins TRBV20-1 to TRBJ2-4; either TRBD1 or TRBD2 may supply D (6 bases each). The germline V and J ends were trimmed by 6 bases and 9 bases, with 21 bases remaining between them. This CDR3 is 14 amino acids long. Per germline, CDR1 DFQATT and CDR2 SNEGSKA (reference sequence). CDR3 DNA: TGCAGTGCAGACCCGGGAGACAGGTGGAGCATTCAGTACTTC. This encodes CSADPGDRWSIQYF.

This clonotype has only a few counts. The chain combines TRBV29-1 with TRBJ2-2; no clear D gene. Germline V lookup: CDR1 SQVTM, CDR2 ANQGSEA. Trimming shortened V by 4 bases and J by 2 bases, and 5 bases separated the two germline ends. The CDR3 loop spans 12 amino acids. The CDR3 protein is CSVVGNTGELFF. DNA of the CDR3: TGCAGCGTTGTAGGAAACACCGGGGAGCTGTTTTTT.

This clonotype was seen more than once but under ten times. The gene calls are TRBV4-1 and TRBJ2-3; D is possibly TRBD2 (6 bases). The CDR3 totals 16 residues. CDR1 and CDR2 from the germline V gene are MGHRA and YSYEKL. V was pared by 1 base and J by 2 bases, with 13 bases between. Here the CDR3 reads CASSQGEEQFTDTQYF. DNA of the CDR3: TGCGCCAGCAGCCAAGGGGAGGAACAGTTCACAGATACGCAGTATTTT.

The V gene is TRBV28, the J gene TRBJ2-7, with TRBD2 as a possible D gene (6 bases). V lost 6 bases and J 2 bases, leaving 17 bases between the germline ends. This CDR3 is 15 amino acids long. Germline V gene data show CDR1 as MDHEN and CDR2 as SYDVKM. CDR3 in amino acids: CASRDPGLLTYEQYF. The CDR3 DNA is TGTGCCAGCAGGGATCCGGGACTTTTAACCTACGAGCAGTACTTC.

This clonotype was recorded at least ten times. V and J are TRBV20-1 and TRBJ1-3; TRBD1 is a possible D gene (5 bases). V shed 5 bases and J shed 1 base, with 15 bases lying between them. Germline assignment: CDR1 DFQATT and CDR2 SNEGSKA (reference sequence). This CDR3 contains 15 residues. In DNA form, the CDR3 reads TGCAGTGCTCAGGCGGGGGAGCAGTCTGGAAACACCATATATTTT. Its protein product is CSAQAGEQSGNTIYF.

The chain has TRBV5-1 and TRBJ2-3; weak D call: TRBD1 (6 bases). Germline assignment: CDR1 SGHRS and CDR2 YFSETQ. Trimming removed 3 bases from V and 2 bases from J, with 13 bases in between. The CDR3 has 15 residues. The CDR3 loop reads CASSSDSGLTDTQYF. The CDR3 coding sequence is TGCGCCAGCAGCTCGGACAGTGGTCTCACAGATACGCAGTATTTT. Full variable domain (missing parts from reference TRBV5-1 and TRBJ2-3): KAGVTQTPRYLIKTRGQQVTLSCSPISGHRSVSWYQQTPGQGLQFLFEYFSETQRNKGNFPGRFSGRQFSNSRSEMNVSTLELGDSALYLCASSSDSGLTDTQYFGPGTRLTVL.

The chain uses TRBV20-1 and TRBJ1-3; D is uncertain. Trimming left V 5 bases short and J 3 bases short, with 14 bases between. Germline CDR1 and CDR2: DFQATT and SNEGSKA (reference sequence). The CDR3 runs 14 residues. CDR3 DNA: TGCAGTGCTGACCCCGGGCAGTATGGAAACACCATATATTTT. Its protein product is CSADPGQYGNTIYF.

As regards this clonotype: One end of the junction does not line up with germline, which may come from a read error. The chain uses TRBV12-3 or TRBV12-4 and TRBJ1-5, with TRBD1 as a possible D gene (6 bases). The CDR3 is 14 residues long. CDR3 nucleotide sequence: TGTGTCAGCAGGAAAACAGGGTCAAATCAGCCCCAGCATTTT. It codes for CVSRKTGSNQPQHF.

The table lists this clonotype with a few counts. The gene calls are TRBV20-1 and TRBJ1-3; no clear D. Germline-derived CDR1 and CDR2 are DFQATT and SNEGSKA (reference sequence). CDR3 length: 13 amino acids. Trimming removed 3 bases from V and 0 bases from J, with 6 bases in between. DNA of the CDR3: TGCAGTGCTAGTGTCAACTCTGGAAACACCATATATTTT. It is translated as CSASVNSGNTIYF.

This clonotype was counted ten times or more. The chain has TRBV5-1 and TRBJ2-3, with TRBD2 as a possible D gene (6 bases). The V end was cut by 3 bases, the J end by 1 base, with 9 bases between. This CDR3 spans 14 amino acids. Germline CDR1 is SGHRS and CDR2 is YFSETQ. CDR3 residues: CASSSGVGTDTQYF. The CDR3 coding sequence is TGCGCCAGCAGCTCGGGGGTTGGCACAGATACGCAGTATTTT.

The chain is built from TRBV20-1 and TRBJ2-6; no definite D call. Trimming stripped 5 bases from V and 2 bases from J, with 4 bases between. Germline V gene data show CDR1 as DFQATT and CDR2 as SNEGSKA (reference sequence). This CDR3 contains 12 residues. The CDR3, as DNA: TGCAGTGCTCGCGCTGGGGCCAACGTCCTGACTTTC. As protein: CSARAGANVLTF.

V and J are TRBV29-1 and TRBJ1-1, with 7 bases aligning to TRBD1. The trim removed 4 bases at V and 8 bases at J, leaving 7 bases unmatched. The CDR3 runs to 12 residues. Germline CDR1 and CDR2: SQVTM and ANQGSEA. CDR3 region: CSVGGQLVEAFF. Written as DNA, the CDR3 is TGCAGCGTTGGGGGACAGCTAGTCGAAGCTTTCTTT.

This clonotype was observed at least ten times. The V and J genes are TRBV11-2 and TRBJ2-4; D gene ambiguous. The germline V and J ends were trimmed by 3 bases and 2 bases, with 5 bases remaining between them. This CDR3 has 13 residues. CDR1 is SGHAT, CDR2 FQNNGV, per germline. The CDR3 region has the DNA TGTGCCAGCAGCTTCTCAACCAAAAACATTCAGTACTTC. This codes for CASSFSTKNIQYF.

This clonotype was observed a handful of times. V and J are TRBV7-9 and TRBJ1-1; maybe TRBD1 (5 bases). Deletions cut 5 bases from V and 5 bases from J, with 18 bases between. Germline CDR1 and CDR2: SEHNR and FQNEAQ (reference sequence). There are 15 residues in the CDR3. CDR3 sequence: CASSRDTGHLTEAFF. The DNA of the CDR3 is TGTGCCAGCAGCCGTGATACAGGCCACCTTACTGAAGCTTTCTTT.

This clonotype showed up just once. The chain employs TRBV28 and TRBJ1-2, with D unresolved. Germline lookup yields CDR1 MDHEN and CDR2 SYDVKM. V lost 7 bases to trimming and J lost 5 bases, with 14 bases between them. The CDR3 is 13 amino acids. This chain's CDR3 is CASMAQIWYGYTF. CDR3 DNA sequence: TGTGCCAGCATGGCGCAGATATGGTATGGCTACACCTTC.

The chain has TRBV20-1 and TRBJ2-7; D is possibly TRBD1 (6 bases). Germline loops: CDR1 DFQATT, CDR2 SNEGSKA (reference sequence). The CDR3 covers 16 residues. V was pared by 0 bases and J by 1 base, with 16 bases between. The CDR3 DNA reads TGCAGTGCTAGAGATCAAGGGGGAAGAGGATCCTACGAGCAGTACTTC. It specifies CSARDQGGRGSYEQYF.

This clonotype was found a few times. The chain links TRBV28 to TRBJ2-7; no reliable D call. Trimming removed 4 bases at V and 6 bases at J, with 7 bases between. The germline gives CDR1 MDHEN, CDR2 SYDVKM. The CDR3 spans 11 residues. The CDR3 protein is CASSWEREQYF. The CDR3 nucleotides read TGTGCCAGCAGTTGGGAACGCGAGCAGTACTTC. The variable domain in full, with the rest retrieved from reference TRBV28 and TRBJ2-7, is DVKVTQSSRYLVKRTGEKVFLECVQDMDHENMFWYRQDPGLGLRLIYFSYDVKMKEKGDIPEGYSVSREKKERFSLILESASTNQTSMYLCASSWEREQYFGPGTRLTVT.

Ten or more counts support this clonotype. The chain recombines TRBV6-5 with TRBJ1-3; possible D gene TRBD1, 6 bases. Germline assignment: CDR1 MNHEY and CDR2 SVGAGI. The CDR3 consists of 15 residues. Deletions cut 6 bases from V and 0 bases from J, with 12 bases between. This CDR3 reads CASSLTGSSGNTIYF. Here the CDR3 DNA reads TGTGCCAGCAGCCTCACAGGGAGCTCTGGAAACACCATATATTTT.

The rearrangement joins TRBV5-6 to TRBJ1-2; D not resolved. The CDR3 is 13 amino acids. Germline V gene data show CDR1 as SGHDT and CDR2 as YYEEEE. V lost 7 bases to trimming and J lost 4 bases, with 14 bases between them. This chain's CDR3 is CASQFILSYGYTF. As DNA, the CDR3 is TGTGCCAGCCAATTTATCCTGAGCTATGGCTACACCTTC.

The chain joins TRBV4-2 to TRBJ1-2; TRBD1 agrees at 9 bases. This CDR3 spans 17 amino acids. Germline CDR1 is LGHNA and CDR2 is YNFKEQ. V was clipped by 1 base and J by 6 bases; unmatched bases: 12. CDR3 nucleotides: TGTGCCAGCAGCCAAGTTGCTGGGACAGGGACCGGGGATGGCTACACCTTC. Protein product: CASSQVAGTGTGDGYTF.

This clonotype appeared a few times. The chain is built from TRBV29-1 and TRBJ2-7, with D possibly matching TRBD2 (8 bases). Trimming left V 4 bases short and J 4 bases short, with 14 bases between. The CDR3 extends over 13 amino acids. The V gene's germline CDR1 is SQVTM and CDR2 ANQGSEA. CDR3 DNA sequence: TGCAGCGTTGGGAGCGGGGGACAGTACGAGCAGTACTTC. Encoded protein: CSVGSGGQYEQYF.

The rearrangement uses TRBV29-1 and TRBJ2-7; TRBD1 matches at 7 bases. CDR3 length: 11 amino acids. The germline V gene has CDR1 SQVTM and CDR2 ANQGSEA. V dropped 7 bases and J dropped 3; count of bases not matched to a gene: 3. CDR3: CSAHRGYEQYF. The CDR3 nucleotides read TGCAGCGCACACAGGGGCTACGAGCAGTACTTC.

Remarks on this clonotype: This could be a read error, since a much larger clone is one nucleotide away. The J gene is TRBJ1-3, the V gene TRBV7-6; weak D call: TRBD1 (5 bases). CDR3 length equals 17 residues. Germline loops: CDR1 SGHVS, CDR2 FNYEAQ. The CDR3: CATSLAALDSSGNTIYF. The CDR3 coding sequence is TGTGCCACCAGCTTAGCGGCCCTCGACAGCTCTGGAAACACCATATATTTT.

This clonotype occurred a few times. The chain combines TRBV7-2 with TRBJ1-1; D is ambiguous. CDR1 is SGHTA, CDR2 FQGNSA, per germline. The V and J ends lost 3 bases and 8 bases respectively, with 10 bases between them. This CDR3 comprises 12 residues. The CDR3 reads CASSFSAREAFF. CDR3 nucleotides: TGTGCCAGCAGCTTTTCGGCACGCGAAGCTTTCTTT.

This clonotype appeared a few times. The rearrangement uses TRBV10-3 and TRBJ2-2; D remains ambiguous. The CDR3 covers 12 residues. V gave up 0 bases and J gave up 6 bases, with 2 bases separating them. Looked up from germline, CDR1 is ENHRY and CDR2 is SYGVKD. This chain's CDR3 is CAISESPGELFF. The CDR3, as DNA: TGTGCCATCAGTGAGTCGCCCGGGGAGCTGTTTTTT.

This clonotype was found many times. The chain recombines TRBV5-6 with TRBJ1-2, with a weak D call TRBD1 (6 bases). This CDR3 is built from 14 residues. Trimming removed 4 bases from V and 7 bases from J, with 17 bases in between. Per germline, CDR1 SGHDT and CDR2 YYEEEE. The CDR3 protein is CASSPRAGASGYTF. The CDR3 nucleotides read TGTGCCAGCAGCCCCCGGGCGGGGGCGAGTGGCTACACCTTC.